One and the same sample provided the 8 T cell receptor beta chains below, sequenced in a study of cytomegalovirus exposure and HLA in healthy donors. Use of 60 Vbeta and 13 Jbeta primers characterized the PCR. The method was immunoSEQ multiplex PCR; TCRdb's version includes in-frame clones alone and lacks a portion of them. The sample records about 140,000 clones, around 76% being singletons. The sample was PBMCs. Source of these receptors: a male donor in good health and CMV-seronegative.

The CDR3 coding sequence is TGTGCCAGCAGCTTGGTTCCTAAGGGGACAGACCTAAAGGAGTTCTTC. Protein: CASSLVPKGTDLKEFF. The chain uses TRBV5-4 and TRBJ2-1, with 7 bases that match TRBD1. This CDR3 comprises 16 residues. J gave up 14 bases and V 0 bases, and 17 bases lay outside the gene matches. Per the germline V gene, CDR1 is SGHNT and CDR2 is YYREEE (reference sequence).

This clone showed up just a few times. CDR3 sequence reads: CASSLGRSVNSPLHF. The CDR3 DNA reads as TGCGCCAGCAGCTTGGGTCGGTCCGTGAATTCACCCCTCCACTTT. The rearrangement uses TRBV5-1 and TRBJ1-6; D remains unclear. Germline assignment: CDR1 SGHRS and CDR2 YFSETQ. The CDR3 extends over 15 amino acids. V dropped 0 bases and J dropped 7 bases, with 11 bases sitting between them.

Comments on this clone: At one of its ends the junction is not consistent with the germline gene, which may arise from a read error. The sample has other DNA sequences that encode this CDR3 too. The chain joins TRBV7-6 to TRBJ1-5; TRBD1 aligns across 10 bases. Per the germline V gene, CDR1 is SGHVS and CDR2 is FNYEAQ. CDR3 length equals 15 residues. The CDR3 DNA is TGTGCCAGCAGCTTACCGGGACAGGGGAATCAGCCCCAGCATTTC. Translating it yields CASSLPGQGNQPQHF.

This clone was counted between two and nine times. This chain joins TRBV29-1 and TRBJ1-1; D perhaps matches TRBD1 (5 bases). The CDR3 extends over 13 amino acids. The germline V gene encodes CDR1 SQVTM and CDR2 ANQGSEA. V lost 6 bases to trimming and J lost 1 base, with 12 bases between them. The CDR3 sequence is CSVSLGGNTEAFF. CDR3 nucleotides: TGCAGCGTCAGTCTCGGGGGGAACACTGAAGCTTTCTTT.

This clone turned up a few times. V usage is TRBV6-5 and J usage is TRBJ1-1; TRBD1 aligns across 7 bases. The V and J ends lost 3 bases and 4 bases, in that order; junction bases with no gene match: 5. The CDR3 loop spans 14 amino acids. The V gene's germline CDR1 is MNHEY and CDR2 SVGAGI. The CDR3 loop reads CASSYRDRATEAFF. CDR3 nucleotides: TGTGCCAGCAGTTATAGAGACAGGGCCACTGAAGCTTTCTTT.

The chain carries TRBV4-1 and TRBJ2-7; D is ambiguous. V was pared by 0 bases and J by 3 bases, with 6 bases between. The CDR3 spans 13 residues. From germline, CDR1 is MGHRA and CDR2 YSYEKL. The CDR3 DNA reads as TGCGCCAGCAGCCAAGAGCCAGGCTACGAGCAGTACTTC. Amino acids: CASSQEPGYEQYF.

The CDR3 region has the DNA TGTGCCACGACTAGCGGGATTGATGAGCAGTTCTTC. Its translation: CATTSGIDEQFF. The chain joins TRBV10-3 to TRBJ2-1; 11 bases fit TRBD2. The CDR3 covers 12 residues. The germline gives CDR1 ENHRY, CDR2 SYGVKD. V lost 10 bases to trimming and J lost 8 bases; unmatched junction nucleotides: 4.

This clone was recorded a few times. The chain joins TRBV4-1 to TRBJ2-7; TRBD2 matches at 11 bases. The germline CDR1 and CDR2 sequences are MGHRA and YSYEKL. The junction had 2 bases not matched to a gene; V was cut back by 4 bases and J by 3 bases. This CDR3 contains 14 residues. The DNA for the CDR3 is TGCGCCAGCAGCCGAACTAGCGGGGGCTACGAGCAGTACTTC. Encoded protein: CASSRTSGGYEQYF.